The sequence of this T cell receptor beta chain was determined in a study of follicular helper T cells after annual influenza vaccination. Sequencing of TCRB used Survey level resolution. Produced via immunoSEQ multiplex PCR; TCRdb's table is partial and in-frame only. Found here are approximately 10,000 clones, about 82% of them singletons; the top ten hold roughly 0.92%. Germline V gives CDR1 SGHNT, CDR2 YYREEE (reference sequence). CDR3 size: 13 residues. Deletions cut 1 base from V and 8 bases from J, with 10 bases between. This chain links TRBV5-4 with TRBJ2-1; D possibly uses TRBD1 or TRBD2 (5 bases each). The sequence derives from an adult who received the influenza vaccine. Sequencing was performed on CXCR5- memory CD4+ T cells sorted from blood, taken 6 weeks after influenza vaccination. The CDR3 nucleotides read TGTGCCAGCAGCTTGTGGGGGAGAGATGAGCAGTTCTTC. It specifies CASSLWGRDEQFF.